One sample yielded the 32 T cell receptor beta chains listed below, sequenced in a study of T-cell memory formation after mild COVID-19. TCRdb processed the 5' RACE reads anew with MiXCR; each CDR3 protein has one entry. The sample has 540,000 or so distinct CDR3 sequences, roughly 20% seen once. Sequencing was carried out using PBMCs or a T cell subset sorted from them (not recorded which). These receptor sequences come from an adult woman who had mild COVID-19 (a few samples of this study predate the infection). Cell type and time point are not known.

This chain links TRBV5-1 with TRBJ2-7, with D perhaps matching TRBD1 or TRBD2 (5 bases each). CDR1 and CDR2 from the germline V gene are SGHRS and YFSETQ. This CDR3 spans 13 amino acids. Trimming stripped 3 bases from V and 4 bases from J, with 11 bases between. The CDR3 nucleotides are TGCGCCAGCAGCTCGGGACCCAGATACGAGCAGTACTTC. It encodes CASSSGPRYEQYF.

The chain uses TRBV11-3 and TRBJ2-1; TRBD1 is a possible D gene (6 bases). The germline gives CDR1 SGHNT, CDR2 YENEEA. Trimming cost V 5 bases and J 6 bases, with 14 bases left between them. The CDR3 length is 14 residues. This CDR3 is CASSPVTGGNEQFF. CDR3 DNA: TGTGCCAGCAGCCCCGTGACAGGCGGCAATGAGCAGTTCTTC.

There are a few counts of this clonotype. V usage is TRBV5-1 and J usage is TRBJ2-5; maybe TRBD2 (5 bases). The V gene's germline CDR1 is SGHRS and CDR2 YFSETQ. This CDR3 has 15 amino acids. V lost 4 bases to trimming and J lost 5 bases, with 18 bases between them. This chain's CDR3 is CASSVGQRRGETQYF. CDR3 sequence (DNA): TGCGCCAGCAGCGTGGGCCAGCGGCGCGGGGAGACCCAGTACTTC.

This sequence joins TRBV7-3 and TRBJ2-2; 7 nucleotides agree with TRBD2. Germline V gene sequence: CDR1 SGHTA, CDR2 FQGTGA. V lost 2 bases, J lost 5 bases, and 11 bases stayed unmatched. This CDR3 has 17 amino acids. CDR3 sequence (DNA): TGTGCCAGCAGCTTATTGTCTGCGGGAGAGGGGACCGGGGAGCTGTTTTTT. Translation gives CASSLLSAGEGTGELFF.

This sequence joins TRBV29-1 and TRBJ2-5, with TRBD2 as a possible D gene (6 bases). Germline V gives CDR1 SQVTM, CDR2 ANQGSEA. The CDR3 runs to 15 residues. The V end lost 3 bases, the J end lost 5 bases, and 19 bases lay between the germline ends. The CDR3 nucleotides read TGCAGCGTTGAGGCCCGATACTTTGGGGGGGAGACCCAGTACTTC. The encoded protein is CSVEARYFGGETQYF.

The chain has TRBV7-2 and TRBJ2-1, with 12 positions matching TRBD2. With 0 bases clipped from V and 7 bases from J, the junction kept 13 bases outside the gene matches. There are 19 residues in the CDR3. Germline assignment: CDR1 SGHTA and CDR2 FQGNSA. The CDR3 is CASSLASPFGTSGLNEQFF. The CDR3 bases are TGTGCCAGCAGCTTAGCGTCCCCATTCGGGACTAGCGGGCTAAATGAGCAGTTCTTC.

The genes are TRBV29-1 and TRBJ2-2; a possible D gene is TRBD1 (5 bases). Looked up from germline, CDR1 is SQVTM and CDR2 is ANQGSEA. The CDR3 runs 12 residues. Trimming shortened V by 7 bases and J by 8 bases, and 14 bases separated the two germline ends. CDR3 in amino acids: CSAGIGAGELFF. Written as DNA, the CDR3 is TGCAGCGCCGGTATAGGGGCTGGGGAGCTGTTTTTT.

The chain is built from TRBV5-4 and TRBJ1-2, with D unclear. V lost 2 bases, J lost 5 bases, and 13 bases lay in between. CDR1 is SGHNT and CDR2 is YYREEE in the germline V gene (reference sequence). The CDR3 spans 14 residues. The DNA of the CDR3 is TGTGCCAGCAGCTTTGTTGGACCGGGGTATGGCTACACCTTC. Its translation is CASSFVGPGYGYTF.

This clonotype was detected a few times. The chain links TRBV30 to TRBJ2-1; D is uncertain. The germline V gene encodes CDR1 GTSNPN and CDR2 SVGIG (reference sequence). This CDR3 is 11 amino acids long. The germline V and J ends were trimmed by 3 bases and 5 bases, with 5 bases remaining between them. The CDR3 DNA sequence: TGTGCCTGGAGCCGCGACAATGAGCAGTTCTTC. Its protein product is CAWSRDNEQFF.

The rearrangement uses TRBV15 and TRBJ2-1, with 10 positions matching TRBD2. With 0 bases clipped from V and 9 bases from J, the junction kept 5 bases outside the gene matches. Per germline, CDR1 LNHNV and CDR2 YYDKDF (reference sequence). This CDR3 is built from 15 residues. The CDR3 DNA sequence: TGTGCCACCAGCAGAGACTGGACTAGCGGCGGTGAGCAGTTCTTC. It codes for CATSRDWTSGGEQFF.

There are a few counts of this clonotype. The CDR3 is CASSLGAGDYNEQFF. The DNA of the CDR3 is TGTGCCAGCAGCCTTGGAGCGGGGGACTACAATGAGCAGTTCTTC. The rearrangement uses TRBV7-2 and TRBJ2-1, with 8 positions matching TRBD2. CDR1 is SGHTA and CDR2 is FQGNSA in the germline V gene. The CDR3 is 15 residues long. The J segment lost 3 bases and the V segment lost 5 bases, leaving 6 bases of the junction unmatched.

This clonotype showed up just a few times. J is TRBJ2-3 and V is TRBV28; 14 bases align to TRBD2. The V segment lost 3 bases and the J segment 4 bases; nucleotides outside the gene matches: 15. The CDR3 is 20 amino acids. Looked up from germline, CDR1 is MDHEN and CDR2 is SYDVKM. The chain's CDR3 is CASSFSLRAGLAGAPDTQYF. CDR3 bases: TGTGCCAGCAGTTTCTCTCTACGAGCGGGACTAGCGGGGGCCCCAGATACGCAGTATTTT.

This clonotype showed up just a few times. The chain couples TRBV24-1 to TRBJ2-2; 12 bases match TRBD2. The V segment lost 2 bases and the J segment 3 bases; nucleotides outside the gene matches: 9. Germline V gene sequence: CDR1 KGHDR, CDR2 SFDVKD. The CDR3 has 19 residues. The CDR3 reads CATSDSLSRLAGDTGELFF. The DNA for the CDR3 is TGTGCCACCAGTGATTCGCTAAGTCGACTAGCGGGAGACACCGGGGAGCTGTTTTTT.

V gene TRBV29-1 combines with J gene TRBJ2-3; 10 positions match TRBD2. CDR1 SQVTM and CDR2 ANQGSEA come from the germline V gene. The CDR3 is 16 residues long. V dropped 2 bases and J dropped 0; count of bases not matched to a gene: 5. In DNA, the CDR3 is TGCAGCGTTGAATCTAGCGGGGGACCTAGCACAGATACGCAGTATTTT. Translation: CSVESSGGPSTDTQYF.

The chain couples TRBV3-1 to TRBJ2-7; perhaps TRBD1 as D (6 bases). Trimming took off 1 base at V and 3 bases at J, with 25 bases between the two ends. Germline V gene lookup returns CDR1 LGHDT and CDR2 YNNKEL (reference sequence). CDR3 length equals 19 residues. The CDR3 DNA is TGTGCCAGCAGCCAAGGGGGGCCCCGTGTGACGCCCGCGAACTACGAGCAGTACTTC. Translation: CASSQGGPRVTPANYEQYF.

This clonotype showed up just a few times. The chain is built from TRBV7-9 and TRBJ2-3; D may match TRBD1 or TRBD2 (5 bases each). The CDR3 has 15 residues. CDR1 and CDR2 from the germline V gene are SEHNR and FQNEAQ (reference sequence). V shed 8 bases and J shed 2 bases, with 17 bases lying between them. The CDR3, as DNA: TGTGCCAGCTCCTACACCGGGACGATCACAGATACGCAGTATTTT. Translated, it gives CASSYTGTITDTQYF.

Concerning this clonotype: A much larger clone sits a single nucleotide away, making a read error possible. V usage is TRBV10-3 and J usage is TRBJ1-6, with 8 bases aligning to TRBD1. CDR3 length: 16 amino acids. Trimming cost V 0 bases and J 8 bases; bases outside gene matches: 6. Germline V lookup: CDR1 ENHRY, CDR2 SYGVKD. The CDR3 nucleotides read TGTGCCATCAGTGAGTCCCTACAGGGGGGGGATTCACCCCTCCACTTT. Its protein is CAISESLQGGDSPLHF.

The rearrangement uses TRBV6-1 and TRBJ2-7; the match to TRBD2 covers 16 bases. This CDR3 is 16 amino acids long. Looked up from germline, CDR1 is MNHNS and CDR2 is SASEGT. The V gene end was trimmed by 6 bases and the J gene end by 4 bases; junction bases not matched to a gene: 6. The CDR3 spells CASRGTSGRALYEQYF. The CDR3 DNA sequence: TGTGCCAGCAGAGGGACTAGCGGGAGGGCCCTATACGAGCAGTACTTC.

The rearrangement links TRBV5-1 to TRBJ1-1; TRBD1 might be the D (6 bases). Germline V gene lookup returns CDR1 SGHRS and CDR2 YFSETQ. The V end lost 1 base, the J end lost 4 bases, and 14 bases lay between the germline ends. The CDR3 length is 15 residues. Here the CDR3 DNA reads TGCGCCAGCAGCTTGACCCCAGGGGAGTCCACTGAAGCTTTCTTT. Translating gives CASSLTPGESTEAFF.

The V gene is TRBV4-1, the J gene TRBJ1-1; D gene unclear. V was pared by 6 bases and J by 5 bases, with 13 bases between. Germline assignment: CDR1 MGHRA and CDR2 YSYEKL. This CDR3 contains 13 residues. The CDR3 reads CASRRREDTEAFF. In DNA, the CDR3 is TGCGCCAGCAGGCGAAGAGAAGATACTGAAGCTTTCTTT.

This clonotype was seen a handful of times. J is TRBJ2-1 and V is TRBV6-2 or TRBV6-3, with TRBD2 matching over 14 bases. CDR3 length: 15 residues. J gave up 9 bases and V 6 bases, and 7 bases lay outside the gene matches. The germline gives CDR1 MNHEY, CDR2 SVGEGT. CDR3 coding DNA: TGTGCCAGCAGGGCGACTAGCGGGGGGGACGCTGAGCAGTTCTTC. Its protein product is CASRATSGGDAEQFF.

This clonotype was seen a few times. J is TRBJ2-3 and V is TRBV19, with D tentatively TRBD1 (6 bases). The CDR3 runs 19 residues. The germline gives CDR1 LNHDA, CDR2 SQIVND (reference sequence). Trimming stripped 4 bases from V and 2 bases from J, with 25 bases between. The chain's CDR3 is CASSTSPTITGPLTDTQYF. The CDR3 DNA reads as TGTGCCAGTAGTACCTCACCGACAATTACAGGGCCCCTCACAGATACGCAGTATTTT.

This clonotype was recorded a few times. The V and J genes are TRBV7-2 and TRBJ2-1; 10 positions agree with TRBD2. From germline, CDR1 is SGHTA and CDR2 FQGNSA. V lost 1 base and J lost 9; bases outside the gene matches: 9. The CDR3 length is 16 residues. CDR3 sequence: CASSLELAGPSGEQFF. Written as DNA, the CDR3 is TGTGCCAGCAGCTTAGAACTAGCGGGGCCTAGTGGTGAGCAGTTCTTC. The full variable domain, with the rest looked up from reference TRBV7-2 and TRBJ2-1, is GAGVSQSPSNKVTEKGKDVELRCDPISGHTALYWYRQSLGQGLEFLIYFQGNSAPDKSGLPSDRFSAERTGGSVSTLTIQRTQQEDSAVYLCASSLELAGPSGEQFFGPGTRLTVL.

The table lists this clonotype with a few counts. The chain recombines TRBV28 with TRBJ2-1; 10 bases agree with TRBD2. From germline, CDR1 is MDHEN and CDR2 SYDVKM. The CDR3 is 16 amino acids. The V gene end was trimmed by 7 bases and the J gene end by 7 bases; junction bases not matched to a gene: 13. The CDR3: CASIPSGRGGANEQFF. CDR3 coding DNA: TGTGCCAGCATACCTAGCGGGAGAGGGGGGGCGAATGAGCAGTTCTTC.

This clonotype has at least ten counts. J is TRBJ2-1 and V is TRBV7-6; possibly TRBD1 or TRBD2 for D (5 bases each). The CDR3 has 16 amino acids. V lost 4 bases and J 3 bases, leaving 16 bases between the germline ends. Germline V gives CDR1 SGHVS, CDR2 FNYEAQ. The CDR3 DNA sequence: TGTGCCAGCAGCTCCCCCGGCAGGGAGCGCTACAATGAGCAGTTCTTC. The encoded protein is CASSSPGRERYNEQFF. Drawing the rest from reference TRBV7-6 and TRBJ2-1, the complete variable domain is GAGVSQSPRYKVTKRGQDVALRCDPISGHVSLYWYRQALGQGPEFLTYFNYEAQQDKSGLPNDRFSAERPEGSISTLTIQRTEQRDSAMYRCASSSPGRERYNEQFFGPGTRLTVL.

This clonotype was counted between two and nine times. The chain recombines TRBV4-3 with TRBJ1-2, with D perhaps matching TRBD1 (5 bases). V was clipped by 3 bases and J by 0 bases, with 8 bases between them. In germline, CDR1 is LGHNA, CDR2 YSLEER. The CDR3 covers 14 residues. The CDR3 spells CASSQATANYGYTF. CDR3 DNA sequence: TGCGCCAGCAGCCAGGCGACAGCTAACTATGGCTACACCTTC.

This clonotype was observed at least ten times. The chain's CDR3 is CASSRSGNTIYF. CDR3 bases: TGTGCCAGCAGCCGCTCTGGAAACACCATATATTTT. The chain recombines TRBV7-6 with TRBJ1-3; D gene unclear. Deletions cut 5 bases from V and 0 bases from J, with 2 bases between. Germline values: CDR1 SGHVS, CDR2 FNYEAQ. The CDR3 totals 12 residues.

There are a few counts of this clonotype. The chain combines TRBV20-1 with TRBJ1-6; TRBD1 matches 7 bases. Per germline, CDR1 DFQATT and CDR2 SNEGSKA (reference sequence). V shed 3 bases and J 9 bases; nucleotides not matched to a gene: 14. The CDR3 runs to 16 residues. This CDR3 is CSARKGLQGRGSPLHF. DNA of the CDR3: TGCAGTGCTAGGAAAGGGTTACAGGGGCGGGGTTCACCCCTCCACTTT.

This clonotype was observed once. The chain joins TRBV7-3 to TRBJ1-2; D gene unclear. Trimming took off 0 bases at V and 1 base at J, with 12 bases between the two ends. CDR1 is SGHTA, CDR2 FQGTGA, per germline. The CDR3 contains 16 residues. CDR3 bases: TGTGCCAGCAGCTTAACCCCGACACGGGATAACTATGGCTACACCTTC. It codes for CASSLTPTRDNYGYTF.

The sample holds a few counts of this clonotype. CDR3 coding DNA: TGTGCCAGCAGCTCGACAGGGGGCGACGGAGGTTTCTACGAGCAGTACTTC. Its protein is CASSSTGGDGGFYEQYF. The chain carries TRBV7-2 and TRBJ2-7, with TRBD1 matching over 10 bases. V shed 4 bases, J shed 3 bases, and the junction held 12 bases outside the gene matches. The CDR3 contains 17 residues. Germline lookup yields CDR1 SGHTA and CDR2 FQGNSA.

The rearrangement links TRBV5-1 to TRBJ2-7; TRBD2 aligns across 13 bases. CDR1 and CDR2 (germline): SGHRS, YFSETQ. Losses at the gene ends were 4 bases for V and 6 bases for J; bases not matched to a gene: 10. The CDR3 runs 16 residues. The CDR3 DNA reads TGCGCCAGCAGCATATGGGGACTAGCGGGGATGGGCGAGCAGTACTTC. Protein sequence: CASSIWGLAGMGEQYF.

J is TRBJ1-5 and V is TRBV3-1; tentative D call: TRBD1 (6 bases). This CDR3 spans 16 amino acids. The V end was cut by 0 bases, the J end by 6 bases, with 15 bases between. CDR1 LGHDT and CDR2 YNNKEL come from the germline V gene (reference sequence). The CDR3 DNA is TGTGCCAGCAGCCAAGACTCTAGGGGGGCGGTTCAGCCCCAGCATTTT. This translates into CASSQDSRGAVQPQHF. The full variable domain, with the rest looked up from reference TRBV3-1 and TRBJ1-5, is DTAVSQTPKYLVTQMGNDKSIKCEQNLGHDTMYWYKQDSKKFLKIMFSYNNKELIINETVPNRFSPKSPDKAHLNLHINSLELGDSAVYFCASSQDSRGAVQPQHFGDGTRLSIL.